The rows below give T cell receptor beta chains drawn from one sample of a study of blood T cell repertoires in COVID-19. The table came from immunoSEQ multiplex PCR; TCRdb's copy has only in-frame clones and leaves some out. The sample includes approximately 270,000 clones, over 75% of them seen just once. The sequenced material came from PBMCs or T cells enriched from blood (not recorded which). The receptor source for this set is a woman in her forties or fifties who had recovered from COVID-19. The conserved cysteine and the conserved F or W are not part of the CDR3 here.

TRBV14 | ASSQPGQFYGYT
TRBV6-5 | ASRPGTANTEAF
TRBV5-5 | ASSFWTANTEAF
TRBV5-1 | ASTEDLTGKNRNTIY
TRBV24-1 | ATSDWGVGGANEQF
TRBV2 | ASSLSGTYNEQF
TRBV14 | ASSQGRGLGETQY
TRBV24-1 | ATSAPPKDRAVDNSPLH
TRBV27 | ASRLRDSSGGGSPLH
TRBV12-3/TRBV12-4 | ASSLTGNTEAF
TRBV9 | ASSAGRDYGYT
TRBV30 | AWSVDSYTGELF
TRBV11-2 | ASRDLGGKDEQF
TRBV10-3 | AISDWGGNEQF
TRBV18 | ASSQTSAAESEQY
TRBV5-1 | ASTRMPGQGRETQY
TRBV10-3 | AIRMGLAGSEEQF
TRBV6-5 | ASSYSATSGRF
TRBV10-3 | ATATGSHEQY
TRBV2 | ASARYNEQF
TRBV5-5 | ASSLGTGRNTEAF
TRBV9 | ASSLRTGGTQRNTIY